The 26 T cell receptor beta chains in this list originate from one sample, sequenced in a study of blood T cell repertoires in COVID-19. Produced via immunoSEQ multiplex PCR; TCRdb's table is partial and in-frame only. This sample yields about 340,000 clones, of which 92% are seen a single time; roughly 18% belongs to the top ten. Sample: PBMCs or T cells enriched from blood (not recorded which). The receptors originated from a woman in her twenties or thirties who had recovered from COVID-19.

The J gene is TRBJ2-2, the V gene TRBV11-2; 11 positions agree with TRBD1. The CDR3 is 15 amino acids. V shed 8 bases and J 8 bases; nucleotides not matched to a gene: 10. Germline values: CDR1 SGHAT, CDR2 FQNNGV. CDR3 DNA sequence: TGTGCCAGCCGCCCGGGACAGGGGGTCCCGGGGGAGCTGTTTTTT. This sequence encodes CASRPGQGVPGELFF.

This clone was detected only a few times. This chain links TRBV4-3 with TRBJ2-7, with D possibly TRBD1 on 5 matching bases. Germline CDR1 reads LGHNA; CDR2 reads YSLEER. This CDR3 has 16 amino acids. Trimming pared 0 bases from V and 4 bases from J, leaving 16 bases between. The CDR3, as DNA: TGCGCCAGCAGCCAAGAGCCCAGGCAGGGTCGGTACGAGCAGTACTTC. Translated: CASSQEPRQGRYEQYF.

The V and J genes are TRBV12-3 or TRBV12-4 and TRBJ2-1; D perhaps matches TRBD2 (6 bases). Deletions cut 3 bases from V and 12 bases from J, with 9 bases between. This CDR3 comprises 11 residues. CDR3 DNA: TGTGCCAGCAGTTTGCGGGGCCCGCAGTTCTTC. Its translation is CASSLRGPQFF.

The CDR3, as DNA: TGTGCCAGCAGTTCAGGACAGGGAAAGGTAAAACTGTTTTTT. Translating gives CASSSGQGKVKLFF. The V call is TRBV6-5, the J call TRBJ1-4; 8 positions agree with TRBD1. Losses at the gene ends were 4 bases for V and 10 bases for J; bases not matched to a gene: 8. Germline V lookup: CDR1 MNHEY, CDR2 SVGAGI. The CDR3 covers 14 residues.

The chain employs TRBV6-5 and TRBJ2-7; perhaps TRBD1 as D (6 bases). Trimming took 4 bases from V and 3 from J, leaving 10 bases between them. The length of the CDR3 is 13 residues. CDR1 is MNHEY, CDR2 SVGAGI, per germline. The CDR3 sequence: CASSSTGYYEQYF. DNA for the CDR3: TGTGCCAGCAGTTCAACAGGGTACTACGAGCAGTACTTC.

In this sample, this clone turned up a few times. The chain has TRBV7-2 and TRBJ1-2; D is unclear. V lost 2 bases to trimming and J lost 5 bases, with 9 bases between them. The CDR3 spans 13 residues. The germline CDR1 and CDR2 sequences are SGHTA and FQGNSA. The CDR3 protein is CASSLNSEYGYTF. The DNA of the CDR3 is TGTGCCAGCAGCTTAAACAGTGAATATGGCTACACCTTC.

The chain employs TRBV28 and TRBJ2-7; 10 bases line up with TRBD2. Germline CDR1 reads MDHEN; CDR2 reads SYDVKM. This CDR3 has 17 amino acids. Losses at the gene ends were 2 bases for V and 6 bases for J; bases not matched to a gene: 13. CDR3 sequence: CASSLAYSAGGPSEQYF. In DNA form, the CDR3 reads TGTGCCAGCAGTTTAGCCTACTCAGCGGGAGGGCCGAGCGAGCAGTACTTC.

The chain links TRBV9 to TRBJ2-1; 11 bases match TRBD2. The V gene's germline CDR1 is SGDLS and CDR2 YYNGEE. The CDR3 has 15 residues. After removal of 3 bases from V and 4 bases from J, the junction contained 3 bases not matched to a gene. CDR3 DNA sequence: TGTGCCAGCAGCGAGGGGACTAGCGGTTACAATGAGCAGTTCTTC. This sequence encodes CASSEGTSGYNEQFF.

The chain links TRBV19 to TRBJ2-7, with TRBD1 matching over 10 bases. The germline CDR1 and CDR2 sequences are LNHDA and SQIVND (reference sequence). The ends lost 8 bases at V and 1 base at J; junction bases unmatched: 14. The CDR3 consists of 17 residues. The CDR3 coding sequence is TGTGCCAGTCAAAGATACGCTGGGACAGGGGTTTCCTACGAGCAGTACTTC. Its translation: CASQRYAGTGVSYEQYF.

This chain connects TRBV3-1 (or the pseudogene TRBV3-2) to TRBJ2-1; D possibly corresponds to TRBD1 (5 bases). The germline V and J ends were trimmed by 0 bases and 7 bases, with 13 bases remaining between them. CDR1 and CDR2 (germline): LGHDT, YNNKEL (reference sequence). The CDR3 contains 15 residues. Here the CDR3 DNA reads TGTGCCAGCAGCCAAGATCTTATGACAGAGAATGAGCAGTTCTTC. This sequence encodes CASSQDLMTENEQFF.

This chain connects TRBV27 to TRBJ2-1; 10 nucleotides align to TRBD2. V trimming: 5 bases; J trimming: 8 bases; junction bases outside the gene matches: 12. The germline V gene has CDR1 MNHEY and CDR2 SMNVEV (reference sequence). This CDR3 region has 16 residues. CDR3 amino acids: CASSHTTGTSVDEQFF. The CDR3 coding sequence is TGTGCCAGCAGTCACACAACCGGGACTAGCGTCGATGAGCAGTTCTTC.

A few counts support this clone. V and J are TRBV6-6 and TRBJ1-1; weak D call: TRBD1 (6 bases). V shed 2 bases and J shed 1 base, with 11 bases lying between them. Germline V lookup: CDR1 MNHNY, CDR2 SVGAGI (reference sequence). The CDR3 totals 15 residues. The CDR3 bases are TGTGCCAGCAGTTACGGTCGGGGACAGAACACTGAAGCTTTCTTT. Translated: CASSYGRGQNTEAFF.

This chain connects TRBV7-2 to TRBJ1-2; 8 bases match TRBD1. The V gene end was trimmed by 4 bases and the J gene end by 4 bases; junction bases not matched to a gene: 14. Germline V gene lookup returns CDR1 SGHTA and CDR2 FQGNSA. CDR3 length: 17 residues. In DNA, the CDR3 is TGTGCCAGCAGCTCCCAAGCTCAGGGGGCCAATCTCTATGGCTACACCTTC. Translation gives CASSSQAQGANLYGYTF.

The V and J genes are TRBV5-4 and TRBJ2-7; D not resolved. V lost 4 bases, J lost 2 bases, and 7 bases lay in between. CDR1 and CDR2 from the germline V gene are SGHNT and YYREEE (reference sequence). This CDR3 has 12 amino acids. The DNA of the CDR3 is TGTGCCAGCAGCCGGTCTACCTACGAGCAGTACTTC. This gives the protein CASSRSTYEQYF. Supplemented by reference TRBV5-4 and TRBJ2-7, the full variable domain reads ETGVTQSPTHLIKTRGQQVTLRCSSQSGHNTVSWYQQALGQGPQFIFQYYREEENGRGNFPPRFSGLQFPNYSSELNVNALELDDSALYLCASSRSTYEQYFGPGTRLTVT.

The V gene is TRBV23-1, the J gene TRBJ1-2, with 8 bases fitting TRBD1. TRBV23-1 is placed among ORFs of uncertain function. There are 15 residues in the CDR3. J gave up 4 bases and V 3 bases, and 7 bases lay outside the gene matches. The CDR3 loop reads CASSQPGQVVYGYTF. CDR3 sequence (DNA): TGCGCCAGCAGTCAGCCGGGACAGGTAGTCTATGGCTACACCTTC.

The chain is built from TRBV11-2 and TRBJ1-2, with D possibly matching TRBD1 (5 bases). Germline V gene lookup returns CDR1 SGHAT and CDR2 FQNNGV. The germline V and J ends were trimmed by 1 base and 8 bases, with 8 bases remaining between them. This CDR3 comprises 12 residues. The DNA for the CDR3 is TGTGCCAGCAGCTTAGTGGGGCACGGCTACACCTTC. As protein: CASSLVGHGYTF.

CDR3 protein: CASSLTDTGELFF. In DNA form, the CDR3 reads TGTGCCAGCAGTTTAACGGACACCGGGGAGCTGTTTTTT. The V and J genes are TRBV27 and TRBJ2-2; D uncertain. CDR3 size: 13 residues. Germline loops: CDR1 MNHEY, CDR2 SMNVEV (reference sequence). V was pared by 2 bases and J by 3 bases, with 4 bases between.

This clone came up once. This chain links TRBV30 with TRBJ1-2; TRBD1 is a possible D gene (5 bases). The CDR3 extends over 10 amino acids. The V end was cut by 8 bases, the J end by 6 bases, with 10 bases between. The germline CDR1 and CDR2 sequences are GTSNPN and SVGIG (reference sequence). CDR3 sequence reads: CAAGVDGYTF. CDR3 nucleotide sequence: TGTGCCGCGGGGGTTGATGGCTACACCTTC.

This rearrangement joins TRBV4-3 to TRBJ2-7; 8 positions match TRBD1. Germline V gene lookup returns CDR1 LGHNA and CDR2 YSLEER. This CDR3 comprises 14 residues. The V segment lost 3 bases and the J segment 3 bases; nucleotides outside the gene matches: 4. The CDR3 here is CASSQRQGIYEQYF. The CDR3 nucleotides are TGCGCCAGCAGCCAGCGACAGGGGATCTACGAGCAGTACTTC.

This chain uses TRBV20-1 with TRBJ1-2, with TRBD1 matching 8 bases. V was clipped by 1 base and J by 8 bases; unmatched bases: 0. Germline V gives CDR1 DFQATT, CDR2 SNEGSKA (reference sequence). This CDR3 is built from 11 residues. The CDR3 sequence: CSARGQGGYTF. The CDR3 nucleotides read TGCAGTGCTAGAGGACAGGGGGGCTACACCTTC.

The chain uses TRBV18 and TRBJ2-7; 11 nucleotides agree with TRBD2. Germline lookup yields CDR1 KGHSH and CDR2 LQKENI. The CDR3 extends over 15 amino acids. V lost 2 bases, J lost 2 bases, and 2 bases stayed unmatched. For the CDR3, the DNA is TGTGCCAGCTCACCAGGGACTAGCGGTACCTACGAGCAGTACTTC. It specifies CASSPGTSGTYEQYF.

The CDR3 sequence: CASSWGGGTDTQYF. In DNA form, the CDR3 reads TGTGCCAGCAGCTGGGGGGGAGGGACAGATACGCAGTATTTT. The chain combines TRBV7-2 with TRBJ2-3; TRBD2 aligns across 7 bases. With V trimmed by 4 bases and J by 3 bases, 4 bases remained unmatched. CDR1 and CDR2 from the germline V gene are SGHTA and FQGNSA. The CDR3 extends over 14 amino acids.

Here the CDR3 reads CASSAPLNTGELFF. The CDR3 nucleotides read TGTGCCAGCAGCGCGCCCCTAAACACCGGGGAGCTGTTTTTT. The rearrangement joins TRBV3-1 (or the pseudogene TRBV3-2) to TRBJ2-2; D is unclear. Trimming removed 5 bases at V and 2 bases at J, with 9 bases between. This CDR3 is built from 14 residues. CDR1 is LGHDT, CDR2 YNNKEL, per germline (reference sequence).

This clone turned up a few times. The chain combines TRBV10-1 with TRBJ2-2; TRBD2 matches 14 bases. The trim removed 7 bases at V and 4 bases at J, leaving 17 bases unmatched. Germline-derived CDR1 and CDR2 are WNHNN and SYGVQD (reference sequence). This CDR3 region has 20 residues. The CDR3 loop is CASIPSWGLAGARGTGELFF. The CDR3 coding sequence is TGCGCCAGCATCCCTTCCTGGGGACTAGCGGGAGCGAGGGGCACCGGGGAGCTGTTTTTT.

The chain recombines TRBV28 with TRBJ1-2; D is ambiguous. The germline V gene encodes CDR1 MDHEN and CDR2 SYDVKM. Trimming removed 5 bases from V and 3 bases from J, with 7 bases in between. The CDR3 totals 12 residues. CDR3 residues: CASSPADYGYTF. The CDR3 DNA is TGTGCCAGCAGTCCAGCGGACTATGGCTACACCTTC.

The chain uses TRBV7-8 and TRBJ2-7; 7 nucleotides line up with TRBD1. Per the germline V gene, CDR1 is SGHVS and CDR2 is FQNEAQ. Trimming removed 2 bases from V and 0 bases from J; junction bases left unmatched: 10. The CDR3 consists of 17 residues. CDR3 residues: CASSLPLDRLASYEQYF. CDR3 DNA: TGTGCCAGCAGCTTACCCCTGGACAGGTTAGCCTCCTACGAGCAGTACTTC.